The 19 T cell receptor beta chains in this list originate from one sample, sequenced in a study of cytomegalovirus exposure and HLA in healthy donors. Measured with immunoSEQ multiplex PCR; TCRdb has only the in-frame clones, and not every one. The table has 150,000 to 200,000 clones, around 80% seen once. The sample taken for sequencing was PBMCs. The receptors come from a woman under 40 in good health and CMV-seronegative.

CDR3 bases: TGTGCCAGCAGTGAACAACTAGCTTCCTACAATGAGCAGTTCTTC. It encodes CASSEQLASYNEQFF. V is TRBV6-1 and J is TRBJ2-1; weak D call: TRBD2 (6 bases). This CDR3 is built from 15 residues. CDR1 and CDR2 from the germline V gene are MNHNS and SASEGT. The germline V and J ends were trimmed by 2 bases and 1 base, with 9 bases remaining between them.

The chain has TRBV28 and TRBJ2-3; 9 nucleotides align to TRBD1. V was pared by 6 bases and J by 2 bases, with 6 bases of the junction left unmatched. Germline CDR1 and CDR2: MDHEN and SYDVKM. The CDR3 loop spans 15 amino acids. The CDR3 bases are TGTGCCAGCAGATTTCCACAGGGGGCCACAGATACGCAGTATTTT. Residues: CASRFPQGATDTQYF.

This clone has just a few counts. The DNA for the CDR3 is TGCGCCAGCAGCTTTCAGGGAACTAATGAAAAACTGTTTTTT. Amino acid sequence: CASSFQGTNEKLFF. The rearrangement joins TRBV4-1 to TRBJ1-4; D may be TRBD1 (5 bases). V was cut by 5 bases and J by 1 base, with 8 bases left in between. Germline V gene lookup returns CDR1 MGHRA and CDR2 YSYEKL. The CDR3 runs to 14 residues.

This clone was detected once. J is TRBJ1-4 and V is TRBV7-6; D is uncertain. The germline V and J ends were trimmed by 1 base and 8 bases, with 14 bases remaining between them. The CDR3 runs 15 residues. Germline V gene lookup returns CDR1 SGHVS and CDR2 FNYEAQ. CDR3 residues: CASSLEWGTGEKLFF. For the CDR3, the DNA is TGTGCCAGCAGCTTAGAGTGGGGAACGGGGGAAAAACTGTTTTTT. The full variable domain, completed using reference TRBV7-6 and TRBJ1-4, is GAGVSQSPRYKVTKRGQDVALRCDPISGHVSLYWYRQALGQGPEFLTYFNYEAQQDKSGLPNDRFSAERPEGSISTLTIQRTEQRDSAMYRCASSLEWGTGEKLFFGSGTQLSVL.

This chain links TRBV4-2 with TRBJ2-4; D is undetermined. This CDR3 has 11 amino acids. Trimming took off 8 bases at V and 7 bases at J, with 9 bases between the two ends. The germline CDR1 and CDR2 sequences are LGHNA and YNFKEQ. CDR3 DNA: TGTGCCAGCCGCGGAGTGAACATTCAGTACTTC. Its protein product is CASRGVNIQYF.

This clone was seen only once. The gene calls are TRBV29-1 and TRBJ1-2; 7 bases align to TRBD1. Germline loops: CDR1 SQVTM, CDR2 ANQGSEA. The CDR3 is 11 amino acids. The V segment lost 6 bases and the J segment 4 bases; nucleotides outside the gene matches: 2. The CDR3 spells CSVEGAYGYTF. The CDR3, as DNA: TGCAGCGTCGAGGGGGCCTATGGCTACACCTTC.

The rearrangement joins TRBV7-9 to TRBJ1-2, with TRBD1 as a possible D gene (6 bases). The V end was cut by 6 bases, the J end by 4 bases, with 15 bases between. Germline assignment: CDR1 SEHNR and CDR2 FQNEAQ (reference sequence). CDR3 size: 14 residues. For the CDR3, the DNA is TGTGCCAGCAGGGCGGCGGGGGGCGGCTATGGCTACACCTTC. Its translation is CASRAAGGGYGYTF.

This sequence joins TRBV7-9 and TRBJ1-6; 9 bases are shared with TRBD1. CDR3 length: 14 amino acids. With 7 bases clipped from V and 9 bases from J, the junction kept 7 bases outside the gene matches. CDR1 is SEHNR, CDR2 FQNEAQ, per germline (reference sequence). The CDR3 DNA reads TGTGCCAGCACCGAACAGGGGGCAAGTTCACCCCTCCACTTT. Amino acid sequence: CASTEQGASSPLHF. The complete variable domain, with remaining parts taken from reference TRBV7-9 and TRBJ1-6, reads DTGVSQNPRHKITKRGQNVTFRCDPISEHNRLYWYRQTLGQGPEFLTYFQNEAQLEKSRLLSDRFSAERPKGSFSTLEIQRTEQGDSAMYLCASTEQGASSPLHFGNGTRLTVT.

The chain carries TRBV29-1 and TRBJ2-2; 9 bases align to TRBD1. Germline V gives CDR1 SQVTM, CDR2 ANQGSEA. Losses at the gene ends were 1 base for V and 4 bases for J; bases not matched to a gene: 10. This CDR3 is 17 amino acids long. The CDR3 DNA follows: TGCAGCGTTGAAGTCAACCGGGACAGGGCGAGCACCGGGGAGCTGTTTTTT. Encoded protein: CSVEVNRDRASTGELFF.

The chain carries TRBV6-5 and TRBJ2-7; 7 bases fit TRBD1. Germline loops: CDR1 MNHEY, CDR2 SVGAGI. J was trimmed by 7 bases and V by 5 bases; bases with no gene match: 5. The CDR3 length is 12 residues. The CDR3 loop is CASSPSTGEQYF. The CDR3 DNA follows: TGTGCCAGCAGTCCGTCGACAGGGGAGCAGTACTTC.

This chain joins TRBV5-6 and TRBJ1-2, with 7 nucleotides matching TRBD1. This CDR3 is 18 amino acids long. The trim removed 4 bases at V and 4 bases at J, leaving 19 bases unmatched. The germline CDR1 and CDR2 sequences are SGHDT and YYEEEE. In DNA form, the CDR3 reads TGTGCCAGCAGCCCAGACGGACAGGCGGTCTACTTAACCTATGGCTACACCTTC. Translating it yields CASSPDGQAVYLTYGYTF.

V gene TRBV27 combines with J gene TRBJ2-5; D possibly corresponds to TRBD2 (5 bases). This CDR3 is built from 15 residues. Germline values: CDR1 MNHEY, CDR2 SMNVEV (reference sequence). Trimming removed 1 base from V and 4 bases from J, with 13 bases in between. The CDR3 is CASSLWGDGRETQYF. CDR3 bases: TGTGCCAGCAGTTTATGGGGAGACGGGCGAGAGACCCAGTACTTC.

The chain links TRBV14 to TRBJ1-2, with D possibly matching TRBD1 (5 bases). The CDR3 sequence is 15 residues long. Germline CDR1 SGHDN, CDR2 FVKESK. Trimming left V 0 bases short and J 5 bases short, with 13 bases between. The CDR3 bases are TGTGCCAGCAGCCAAGATCTGGGCCAGGGTTATGGCTACACCTTC. Amino acid sequence: CASSQDLGQGYGYTF. The variable domain in full, completed from reference TRBV14 and TRBJ1-2, reads EAGVTQFPSHSVIEKGQTVTLRCDPISGHDNLYWYRRVMGKEIKFLLHFVKESKQDESGMPNNRFLAERTGGTYSTLKVQPAELEDSGVYFCASSQDLGQGYGYTFGSGTRLTVV.

V gene TRBV27 combines with J gene TRBJ2-7, with 7 bases matching TRBD1. CDR3 size: 15 residues. Germline V CDR1 and CDR2: MNHEY, SMNVEV (reference sequence). Trimming took 2 bases from V and 0 from J; bases not matched to a gene: 4. CDR3: CASSLLGQDSYEQYF. The CDR3 coding sequence is TGTGCCAGCAGTTTACTAGGACAGGACTCCTACGAGCAGTACTTC.

This sequence joins TRBV18 and TRBJ2-1; a possible D gene is TRBD2 (6 bases). With 6 bases removed from V and 8 bases from J, the gap between germline ends came to 8 bases. The germline CDR1 and CDR2 sequences are KGHSH and LQKENI. There are 11 residues in the CDR3. The CDR3 bases are TGTGCCAGCTCCCGCGGGGATGAGCAGTTCTTC. Residues: CASSRGDEQFF.

J is TRBJ1-1 and V is TRBV6-6; D gene ambiguous. This CDR3 contains 11 residues. V was shortened by 10 bases and J by 6 bases, with 12 bases between the two germline ends. Germline V gives CDR1 MNHNY, CDR2 SVGAGI (reference sequence). The CDR3 spells CATKTRSEAFF. The DNA for the CDR3 is TGTGCCACCAAAACCCGGTCTGAAGCTTTCTTT.

The rearrangement links TRBV5-1 to TRBJ2-2, with TRBD1 matching over 7 bases. Germline CDR1 is SGHRS and CDR2 is YFSETQ. Trimming at V came to 4 bases and at J to 1 base, leaving 10 bases not matched to a gene. The CDR3 runs to 17 residues. CDR3 in DNA: TGCGCCAGCAGCAGATCCTCGACAGGGATGAACACCGGGGAGCTGTTTTTT. This translates into CASSRSSTGMNTGELFF.

This sequence joins TRBV19 and TRBJ2-1, with 12 positions matching TRBD2. This CDR3 is 14 amino acids long. Germline V gene sequence: CDR1 LNHDA, CDR2 SQIVND (reference sequence). V was pared by 5 bases and J by 8 bases, with 4 bases of the junction left unmatched. The CDR3 DNA sequence: TGTGCCAGTAGTCGGACTAGCGGGAACTATGAGCAGTTCTTC. Protein sequence: CASSRTSGNYEQFF.

The CDR3 nucleotides read TGCGCCAGCAGCGTAACCTCACAGGGGGTACGAGAGTCTTACTTC. It codes for CASSVTSQGVRESYF. The rearrangement joins TRBV5-1 to TRBJ2-5; 8 bases match TRBD1. CDR3 length: 15 amino acids. Germline assignment: CDR1 SGHRS and CDR2 YFSETQ. Trimming at V came to 4 bases and at J to 14 bases, leaving 19 bases not matched to a gene.